This T cell receptor (beta chain) was sequenced in a study of cytomegalovirus exposure and HLA in healthy donors. Across the study: Of 398 genotyped donors, about 81% clustered with self-reported Caucasian donors. Notes on the study in general: Most TCR sequences were uncommon, yet certain public TCRs appeared in many donors.

V lost 0 bases and J lost 2, with 13 bases in between. Germline loops: CDR1 SEHNR, CDR2 FQNEAQ (reference sequence). CDR3 length: 16 amino acids. Vbeta (60) and Jbeta (13) primers were used in the PCR. The table came from immunoSEQ multiplex PCR; TCRdb's copy has only in-frame clones and leaves some out. Of under 200,000 clones listed, more than 70% are singletons. Comments on this clone: The antigen is unknown.

This TCR came from a male donor in good health and CMV-seronegative. The rearrangement links TRBV7-9 to TRBJ1-2, with TRBD1 as a possible D gene (5 bases). Sequencing was carried out using PBMCs. This CDR3 reads CASSLAGARGNYGYTF. As DNA, the CDR3 is TGTGCCAGCAGCTTAGCCGGAGCACGGGGGAACTATGGCTACACCTTC.